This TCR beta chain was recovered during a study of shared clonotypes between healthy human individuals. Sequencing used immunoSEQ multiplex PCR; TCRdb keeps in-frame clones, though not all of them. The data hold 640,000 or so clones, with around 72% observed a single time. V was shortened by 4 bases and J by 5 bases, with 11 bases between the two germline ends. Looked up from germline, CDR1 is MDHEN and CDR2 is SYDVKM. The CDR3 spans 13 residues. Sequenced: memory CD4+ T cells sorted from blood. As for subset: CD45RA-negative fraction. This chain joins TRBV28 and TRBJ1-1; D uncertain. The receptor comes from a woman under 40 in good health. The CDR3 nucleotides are TGTGCCAGCAGTTCGACTCGTCCAACTGAAGCTTTCTTT. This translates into CASSSTRPTEAFF.